Below, 29 T cell receptor beta chains from the same sample are listed, as sequenced in a study of cytomegalovirus exposure and HLA in healthy donors. The PCR made use of 60 Vbeta and 13 Jbeta primers. The protocol was immunoSEQ multiplex PCR, while the TCRdb copy is restricted to in-frame clones and leaves out a portion. This sample has 120,000 to 150,000 clones, with under 70% found just once. The sequenced sample was PBMCs. These TCRs come from a woman in her 30s in good health and CMV-seropositive.

This clone was seen a handful of times. This chain connects TRBV12-2 to TRBJ1-4; the table's D call of TRBD1 was not tested on the DNA. TRBV12-2 is labeled a pseudogene. The CDR3 is made up of 15 amino acids. Written as DNA, the CDR3 is TGTGCAAGTCGCTTAGTCGAGTCAGGAAATGAAAAACTGTTTTTT. As protein: CASRLVESGNEKLFF.

The V call is TRBV5-6, the J call TRBJ2-7; TRBD1 aligns across 7 bases. V gave up 0 bases and J gave up 3 bases; unmatched junction bases: 3. This CDR3 region has 14 residues. CDR1 and CDR2 from the germline V gene are SGHDT and YYEEEE. This CDR3 is CASSLAQGRYEQYF. The CDR3 region has the DNA TGTGCCAGCAGCTTGGCACAGGGGCGCTACGAGCAGTACTTC. Combining the CDR3 with reference TRBV5-6 and TRBJ2-7 gives the whole variable domain DAGVTQSPTHLIKTRGQQVTLRCSPKSGHDTVSWYQQALGQGPQFIFQYYEEEERQRGNFPDRFSGHQFPNYSSELNVNALLLGDSALYLCASSLAQGRYEQYFGPGTRLTVT.

The chain joins TRBV5-5 to TRBJ2-4; D perhaps matches TRBD2 (6 bases). V lost 5 bases to trimming and J lost 5 bases, with 20 bases between them. Germline V gene sequence: CDR1 SGHKS, CDR2 YYEKEE (reference sequence). The CDR3 spans 16 residues. The CDR3 here is CASSPGAGLWENIQYF. CDR3 coding DNA: TGTGCCAGCAGTCCCGGGGCGGGGCTGTGGGAAAACATTCAGTACTTC.

The chain combines TRBV6-1 with TRBJ1-1, with D possibly being TRBD1 (6 bases). Germline V gives CDR1 MNHNS, CDR2 SASEGT. This CDR3 has 13 amino acids. V lost 4 bases to trimming and J lost 3 bases, with 9 bases between them. The chain's CDR3 is CASSGTDYTEAFF. CDR3 DNA: TGTGCCAGCAGTGGGACAGACTACACTGAAGCTTTCTTT.

The CDR3 is CASGREGNYGYTF. The CDR3 DNA sequence: TGTGCCAGTGGGCGGGAGGGCAACTATGGCTACACCTTC. J is TRBJ1-2 and V is TRBV19; D is ambiguous. This CDR3 has 13 residues. Germline-derived CDR1 and CDR2 are LNHDA and SQIVND (reference sequence). Trimming took off 8 bases at V and 2 bases at J, with 12 bases between the two ends.

The chain couples TRBV4-2 to TRBJ1-4, with D hard to call. The CDR3 is made up of 13 amino acids. The V end was cut by 0 bases, the J end by 5 bases, with 4 bases between. Germline V gene lookup returns CDR1 LGHNA and CDR2 YNFKEQ. CDR3 sequence: CASSQDLNEKLFF. CDR3 bases: TGTGCCAGCAGCCAAGATCTAAATGAAAAACTGTTTTTT.

CDR3: CASSEGQGKVYYGYTF. The CDR3 DNA reads as TGTGCCAGCAGCGAGGGACAGGGAAAAGTGTACTATGGCTACACCTTC. The chain employs TRBV9 and TRBJ1-2; TRBD1 agrees at 9 bases. Germline V gene sequence: CDR1 SGDLS, CDR2 YYNGEE. With V trimmed by 3 bases and J by 3 bases, 9 bases remained unmatched. The CDR3 is made up of 16 amino acids.

The chain carries TRBV30 and TRBJ1-1; 8 bases agree with TRBD1. Germline V gene lookup returns CDR1 GTSNPN and CDR2 SVGIG (reference sequence). The CDR3 length is 13 residues. V lost 4 bases and J lost 11; bases outside the gene matches: 12. CDR3 in amino acids: CAWKGGQGGPAFF. Here the CDR3 DNA reads TGTGCCTGGAAAGGTGGACAGGGAGGGCCGGCTTTCTTT.

The chain carries TRBV13 and TRBJ1-3; D ambiguous. Germline V gene sequence: CDR1 PRHDT, CDR2 FYEKMQ (reference sequence). With 6 bases removed from V and 0 bases from J, the gap between germline ends came to 9 bases. The CDR3 consists of 14 residues. The CDR3 coding sequence is TGTGCCAGCAGTTCGCGAATCTCTGGAAACACCATATATTTT. It is translated as CASSSRISGNTIYF.

V usage is TRBV25-1 and J usage is TRBJ2-2; no clear D. V shed 5 bases and J shed 0 bases, with 10 bases lying between them. CDR3 length equals 15 residues. CDR1 and CDR2 from the germline V gene are MGHDK and SYGVNS. CDR3 coding DNA: TGTGCCAGCAGTCTACCAGGCTCGAACACCGGGGAGCTGTTTTTT. It codes for CASSLPGSNTGELFF. The variable domain in full, completed from reference TRBV25-1 and TRBJ2-2, reads EADIYQTPRYLVIGTGKKITLECSQTMGHDKMYWYQQDPGMELHLIHYSYGVNSTEKGDLSSESTVSRIRTEHFPLTLESARPSHTSQYLCASSLPGSNTGELFFGEGSRLTVL.

The chain employs TRBV7-9 and TRBJ2-7; D call uncertain. V dropped 5 bases and J dropped 2 bases, with 7 bases sitting between them. From germline, CDR1 is SEHNR and CDR2 FQNEAQ (reference sequence). The CDR3 has 12 amino acids. This chain's CDR3 is CASSPFPYEQYF. CDR3 sequence (DNA): TGTGCCAGCAGCCCCTTCCCCTACGAGCAGTACTTC.

The rearrangement links TRBV6-5 to TRBJ1-6, with D unresolved. This CDR3 region has 15 residues. Trimming removed 6 bases at V and 9 bases at J, with 18 bases between. Germline-derived CDR1 and CDR2 are MNHEY and SVGAGI. In nucleotides, the CDR3 is TGTGCCAGCAGACCCCCAGGCTCTTTTAGTTCACCCCTCCACTTT. This gives the protein CASRPPGSFSSPLHF.

In this sample, this clone turned up many times. The J gene is TRBJ2-7, the V gene TRBV4-2; 10 bases map to TRBD1. This CDR3 has 17 residues. Germline V lookup: CDR1 LGHNA, CDR2 YNFKEQ. J gave up 5 bases and V 0 bases, and 10 bases lay outside the gene matches. The CDR3 reads CASSQEWGGTGDDEQYF. The CDR3 DNA follows: TGTGCCAGCAGCCAAGAATGGGGGGGGACAGGGGACGACGAGCAGTACTTC.

This chain links TRBV5-3 with TRBJ1-2; no clear D gene. TRBV5-3 is an open reading frame whose function is uncertain. V gave up 1 base and J gave up 2 bases, with 12 bases separating them. The CDR3 is made up of 15 amino acids. The CDR3 region has the DNA TGTGCCAGAAGCTTGACAGAGAAGACGAACTATGGCTACACCTTC. This encodes CARSLTEKTNYGYTF.

This clone was recorded a few times. The rearrangement uses TRBV7-9 and TRBJ2-5; possible D gene TRBD1, 6 bases. The end of the DNA aligns better with TRBJ2-7, so the J call may be wrong. Germline CDR1 and CDR2: SEHNR and FQNEAQ (reference sequence). This CDR3 contains 12 residues. The CDR3 nucleotides are TGTGCCAGCAGCAGGGGGACCTACGAGCAGTACTTC. This gives the protein CASSRGTYEQYF.

This clone appeared once. The chain carries TRBV7-2 and TRBJ1-5; perhaps TRBD1 as D (5 bases). The V gene's germline CDR1 is SGHTA and CDR2 FQGNSA. The V end was cut by 1 base, the J end by 9 bases, with 19 bases between. This CDR3 comprises 16 residues. CDR3 nucleotide sequence: TGTGCCAGCAGCTTAGATCCATCGCGGGCCGGGGGGCCCCAGCATTTT. Its protein product is CASSLDPSRAGGPQHF.

V and J are TRBV15 and TRBJ1-2; unclear D gene. Trimming took 5 bases from V and 5 from J, leaving 9 bases between them. CDR1 LNHNV and CDR2 YYDKDF come from the germline V gene (reference sequence). The CDR3 consists of 12 residues. The CDR3 nucleotides read TGTGCCACCAGCTGGGCGGGGTATGGCTACACCTTC. This codes for CATSWAGYGYTF.

The chain couples TRBV27 to TRBJ1-5; D not resolved. The germline V and J ends were trimmed by 6 bases and 12 bases, with 21 bases remaining between them. CDR1 and CDR2 (germline): MNHEY, SMNVEV (reference sequence). This CDR3 has 14 amino acids. This CDR3 is CASSLARGGVVQHF. In DNA, the CDR3 is TGTGCCAGCAGCCTAGCCCGAGGAGGAGTAGTCCAGCATTTT.

With respect to this clone: This likely comes from a read error, as the CDR3 has no conserved phenylalanine or tryptophan at its end. V and J are TRBV30 and TRBJ1-2, with 9 nucleotides matching TRBD1. Germline lookup yields CDR1 GTSNPN and CDR2 SVGIG (reference sequence). The trim removed 5 bases at V and 1 base at J, leaving 11 bases unmatched. The CDR3 has 16 amino acids. The chain's CDR3 is CAWAPGTGLRNYGYTL. The CDR3 bases are TGTGCCTGGGCCCCCGGGACAGGGCTTCGTAACTATGGCTACACCCTC.

The chain combines TRBV19 with TRBJ1-2, with D maybe TRBD1 (5 bases). Germline lookup yields CDR1 LNHDA and CDR2 SQIVND (reference sequence). Trimming took 8 bases from V and 6 from J, leaving 16 bases between them. This CDR3 spans 13 amino acids. CDR3 region: CASHFDSYDGYTF. The CDR3 DNA reads TGTGCCAGTCACTTCGACAGTTATGATGGCTACACCTTC.

The gene calls are TRBV29-1 and TRBJ1-2; 7 bases match TRBD1. The V and J ends lost 4 bases and 1 base, in that order; junction bases with no gene match: 6. This CDR3 has 14 residues. Germline CDR1 reads SQVTM; CDR2 reads ANQGSEA. The CDR3: CSVVSQGDNYGYTF. The CDR3 DNA is TGCAGCGTTGTTTCCCAGGGGGATAACTATGGCTACACCTTC.

The rearrangement joins TRBV5-1 to TRBJ1-1, with 8 nucleotides matching TRBD1. CDR1 SGHRS and CDR2 YFSETQ come from the germline V gene. This CDR3 is 14 amino acids long. The junction had 2 bases not matched to a gene; V was cut back by 3 bases and J by 1 base. The DNA for the CDR3 is TGCGCCAGCAGCTGGGACAGGACGAACACTGAAGCTTTCTTT. Translating gives CASSWDRTNTEAFF.

This sequence joins TRBV6-1 and TRBJ1-5; possibly TRBD1 for D (6 bases). Germline V gives CDR1 MNHNS, CDR2 SASEGT. V lost 7 bases, J lost 11 bases, and 15 bases lay in between. The CDR3 spans 12 residues. CDR3 sequence reads: CASTRGEGTQHF. The CDR3 DNA reads TGTGCCAGCACCAGGGGCGAGGGGACCCAGCATTTT.

The chain is built from TRBV5-6 and TRBJ2-2; D gene unclear. In germline, CDR1 is SGHDT, CDR2 YYEEEE. Trimming removed 4 bases from V and 5 bases from J, with 9 bases in between. There are 13 residues in the CDR3. Written as DNA, the CDR3 is TGTGCCAGCAGCCGGAGACGGACCGGGGAGCTGTTTTTT. Amino acid sequence: CASSRRRTGELFF.

The chain carries TRBV7-8 and TRBJ1-2; a possible D gene is TRBD1 (6 bases). Germline lookup yields CDR1 SGHVS and CDR2 FQNEAQ. With 1 base removed from V and 1 base from J, the gap between germline ends came to 10 bases. CDR3 length: 15 residues. CDR3 loop: CASSLGVRGNYGYTF. CDR3 bases: TGTGCCAGCAGCTTAGGTGTCAGGGGTAACTATGGCTACACCTTC.

The chain couples TRBV19 to TRBJ1-4; 7 positions match TRBD1. The germline V gene has CDR1 LNHDA and CDR2 SQIVND (reference sequence). V shed 7 bases and J 7 bases; nucleotides not matched to a gene: 15. The CDR3 sequence is 16 residues long. CDR3 sequence (DNA): TGTGCCAGTAAGAGACAGGGCTCGCTGTGGAGTGAAAAACTGTTTTTT. It codes for CASKRQGSLWSEKLFF.

This clone was recorded a few times. The rearrangement joins TRBV14 to TRBJ2-5, with 7 bases identical to TRBD1. This CDR3 has 14 residues. The J segment lost 4 bases and the V segment lost 0 bases, leaving 2 bases of the junction unmatched. CDR1 is SGHDN and CDR2 is FVKESK in the germline V gene. CDR3: CASSQDPGGETQYF. In DNA form, the CDR3 reads TGTGCCAGCAGCCAAGATCCAGGGGGAGAGACCCAGTACTTC. Drawing the rest from reference TRBV14 and TRBJ2-5, the complete variable domain is EAGVTQFPSHSVIEKGQTVTLRCDPISGHDNLYWYRRVMGKEIKFLLHFVKESKQDESGMPNNRFLAERTGGTYSTLKVQPAELEDSGVYFCASSQDPGGETQYFGPGTRLLVL.

This chain uses TRBV2 with TRBJ2-3; 8 bases fit TRBD2. Germline CDR1 reads SNHLY; CDR2 reads FYNNEI. V shed 7 bases and J 5 bases; nucleotides not matched to a gene: 11. This CDR3 contains 15 residues. The CDR3 DNA reads as TGTGCCAGCATCCGGACGACTAGCGACCTAGATACGCAGTATTTT. It yields the protein CASIRTTSDLDTQYF.

This clone was counted between two and nine times. V and J are TRBV4-1 and TRBJ2-7, with 7 positions matching TRBD2. With 1 base clipped from V and 6 bases from J, the junction kept 3 bases outside the gene matches. CDR3 size: 13 residues. Germline V gives CDR1 MGHRA, CDR2 YSYEKL. CDR3: CASSQVSGGEQYF. CDR3 nucleotide sequence: TGCGCCAGCAGCCAAGTATCGGGGGGCGAGCAGTACTTC.